The 21 T cell receptor beta chains given below trace back to one sample, sequenced in a study of beta chain features in type 1 diabetes. Regarding the study as a whole: Significant though moderate, a shortening of TCRB CDR3s appeared in all four CD4+ subsets of Type 1 diabetes patients.

Reverse transcribing all isolated RNA meant expressed TCRB transcripts were sequenced. Sequencing used immunoSEQ multiplex PCR; TCRdb keeps in-frame clones, though not all of them. The table lists more than 550,000 clones, around an eighth of them singletons. The antigens these receptors bind are not known. Sequencing used naive CD4+ T cells from blood. Receptors originate from a man aged 18 to 29 with type 1 diabetes.

This chain uses TRBV2 with TRBJ1-1; D gene uncertain. The CDR3 length is 14 residues. V lost 9 bases, J lost 7 bases, and 21 bases lay in between. CDR1 and CDR2 from the germline V gene are SNHLY and FYNNEI. The CDR3 here is CASRPGQNLGEAFF. Here the CDR3 DNA reads TGTGCCAGTCGCCCTGGTCAGAACTTAGGTGAAGCTTTCTTT.

The chain uses TRBV30 and TRBJ2-5; no clear D. Trimming left V 1 base short and J 1 base short, with 10 bases between. Germline assignment: CDR1 GTSNPN and CDR2 SVGIG (reference sequence). CDR3 length: 14 residues. The CDR3 loop reads CAWSAIRGQETQYF. Here the CDR3 DNA reads TGTGCCTGGAGTGCAATAAGAGGCCAAGAGACCCAGTACTTC.

Details on this clone: The CDR3 end shows no conserved phenylalanine or tryptophan, and so a read error is likely. Because the CDR3's place on the DNA is in doubt, the DNA is left out and the CDR3 is given as listed by TCRdb. The chain links TRBV2 to TRBJ1-1. The CDR3 adds up to 13 amino acids, both ends counted. The germline V gene has CDR1 SNHLY and CDR2 FYNNEI. CDR3 region: CASSEALRALKLN.

The V call is TRBV9, the J call TRBJ2-1; 7 bases are a match to TRBD2. V trimming: 3 bases; J trimming: 3 bases; junction bases outside the gene matches: 6. The CDR3 consists of 15 residues. The V gene's germline CDR1 is SGDLS and CDR2 YYNGEE. The chain's CDR3 is CASSAGRGDYNEQFF. The CDR3 DNA sequence: TGTGCCAGCAGCGCCGGACGGGGGGACTACAATGAGCAGTTCTTC.

This clone has just a few counts. The chain links TRBV6-5 to TRBJ1-1, with D hard to call. The ends were cut back, 3 bases at V and 0 bases at J, with 8 bases in the middle. Germline V gene data show CDR1 as MNHEY and CDR2 as SVGAGI. CDR3 length: 14 residues. CDR3: CASSYLTVNTEAFF. CDR3 DNA sequence: TGTGCCAGCAGTTATTTAACAGTGAACACTGAAGCTTTCTTT.

The rearrangement joins TRBV28 to TRBJ2-2, with D unclear. V dropped 5 bases and J dropped 4 bases, with 14 bases sitting between them. CDR3 length: 15 amino acids. Germline V lookup: CDR1 MDHEN, CDR2 SYDVKM. CDR3 sequence (DNA): TGTGCCAGCAGTCCGGGTGGGCCGAGCACCGGGGAGCTGTTTTTT. Translating it yields CASSPGGPSTGELFF. The variable domain in full, with the rest retrieved from reference TRBV28 and TRBJ2-2, is DVKVTQSSRYLVKRTGEKVFLECVQDMDHENMFWYRQDPGLGLRLIYFSYDVKMKEKGDIPEGYSVSREKKERFSLILESASTNQTSMYLCASSPGGPSTGELFFGEGSRLTVL.

The chain is built from TRBV6-5 and TRBJ1-3; D is unresolved. Germline values: CDR1 MNHEY, CDR2 SVGAGI. V was cut by 11 bases and J by 0 bases, with 11 bases left in between. CDR3 size: 13 residues. CDR3 sequence: CAVHPSSGNTIYF. The CDR3 DNA sequence: TGTGCCGTACACCCGAGCTCTGGAAACACCATATATTTT.

This clone was seen a few times. The CDR3 spells CAISVGNQPQHF. CDR3 coding DNA: TGTGCCATCAGTGTGGGCAATCAGCCCCAGCATTTT. The chain couples TRBV10-3 to TRBJ1-5; no definite D call. The V end was cut by 4 bases, the J end by 2 bases, with 3 bases between. Per germline, CDR1 ENHRY and CDR2 SYGVKD. CDR3 length equals 12 residues.

This clone showed up just a few times. The chain combines TRBV29-1 with TRBJ1-1; no firm D call. The CDR3 has 10 residues. Germline values: CDR1 SQVTM, CDR2 ANQGSEA. Trimming stripped 1 base from V and 7 bases from J, with 4 bases between. CDR3: CSVEVHEAFF. The CDR3 DNA follows: TGCAGCGTTGAAGTACATGAAGCTTTCTTT.

This chain joins TRBV5-6 and TRBJ1-4, with D unclear. The CDR3 covers 12 residues. The germline CDR1 and CDR2 sequences are SGHDT and YYEEEE. Deletions cut 0 bases from V and 3 bases from J, with 0 bases between. This CDR3 reads CASSLANEKLFF. CDR3 nucleotide sequence: TGTGCCAGCAGCTTGGCTAATGAAAAACTGTTTTTT.

This clone was observed a few times. The J gene is TRBJ2-5, the V gene TRBV4-2, with 9 bases lining up with TRBD2. CDR1 and CDR2 from the germline V gene are LGHNA and YNFKEQ. This CDR3 comprises 17 residues. V lost 1 base, J lost 4 bases, and 10 bases stayed unmatched. The CDR3 sequence is CASSQVLQAGGGETQYF. The CDR3 nucleotides are TGTGCCAGCAGCCAAGTATTACAAGCGGGGGGTGGAGAGACCCAGTACTTC.

This clone was counted a few times. CDR3 sequence: CASSQDRGRGEQYF. The CDR3 DNA reads TGTGCCAGCAGTCAGGACAGGGGGCGAGGAGAGCAGTACTTC. The J gene is TRBJ2-7, the V gene TRBV2; TRBD1 matches 11 bases. Germline values: CDR1 SNHLY, CDR2 FYNNEI. The CDR3 is 14 amino acids. V lost 5 bases, J lost 7 bases, and 7 bases stayed unmatched.

This clone showed up just a few times. The chain uses TRBV19 and TRBJ2-5, with D perhaps matching TRBD1 or TRBD2 (5 bases each). CDR1 and CDR2 from the germline V gene are LNHDA and SQIVND (reference sequence). The CDR3 is made up of 14 amino acids. Trimming took 2 bases from V and 3 from J, leaving 10 bases between them. The chain's CDR3 is CASSILGPKETQYF. For the CDR3, the DNA is TGTGCCAGTAGTATATTGGGACCCAAAGAGACCCAGTACTTC.

This clone occurred a few times. The chain has TRBV5-4 and TRBJ2-7; 7 bases match TRBD2. The germline gives CDR1 SGHNT, CDR2 YYREEE (reference sequence). This CDR3 is 14 amino acids long. J lost 3 bases, V lost 3 bases, and 6 bases had no gene match. CDR3 nucleotides: TGTGCCAGCAGCTCTACGACTAGCCTCTACGAGCAGTACTTC. Translation: CASSSTTSLYEQYF.

The chain joins TRBV19 to TRBJ2-5, with D hard to call. The CDR3 length is 12 residues. Germline CDR1 and CDR2: LNHDA and SQIVND (reference sequence). V lost 2 bases to trimming and J lost 3 bases, with 4 bases between them. The CDR3, as DNA: TGTGCCAGTAGTATAACAGAAGAGACCCAGTACTTC. This encodes CASSITEETQYF.

This clone turned up a few times. This chain connects TRBV27 to TRBJ1-2; 7 bases agree with TRBD1. CDR1 MNHEY and CDR2 SMNVEV come from the germline V gene (reference sequence). With V trimmed by 1 base and J by 4 bases, 12 bases remained unmatched. The CDR3 spans 17 residues. The CDR3 nucleotides read TGTGCCAGCAGTTTATTCCCGGGGACAGCCCAAGGCTATGGCTACACCTTC. It encodes CASSLFPGTAQGYGYTF.

This clone was seen only a few times. V gene TRBV9 combines with J gene TRBJ1-5, with TRBD1 as a possible D gene (5 bases). The V end lost 4 bases, the J end lost 4 bases, and 18 bases lay between the germline ends. CDR1 is SGDLS, CDR2 YYNGEE, per germline. The CDR3 is made up of 16 amino acids. The CDR3 region is CASSPGLGTLNQPQHF. CDR3 DNA sequence: TGTGCCAGCAGCCCAGGCCTGGGGACCCTTAATCAGCCCCAGCATTTT.

A remark on this clone: The identical CDR3 is also encoded by other nucleotide sequences in the sample. The chain employs TRBV28 and TRBJ2-7; 11 bases match TRBD2. The CDR3 is 12 amino acids. The V gene end was trimmed by 8 bases and the J gene end by 4 bases; junction bases not matched to a gene: 1. CDR1 MDHEN and CDR2 SYDVKM come from the germline V gene. The CDR3 spells CASRTSGYEQYF. DNA of the CDR3: TGTGCCAGCCGGACTAGCGGGTACGAGCAGTACTTC.

The V and J genes are TRBV18 and TRBJ2-1; D not certain. This CDR3 is 14 amino acids long. Germline V lookup: CDR1 KGHSH, CDR2 LQKENI. V was shortened by 3 bases and J by 5 bases, with 11 bases between the two germline ends. The CDR3 reads CASSPGSANNEQFF. CDR3 DNA sequence: TGTGCCAGCTCACCCGGGTCTGCCAACAATGAGCAGTTCTTC.

The V gene is TRBV5-1, the J gene TRBJ2-3; D is undetermined. The length of the CDR3 is 14 residues. The germline V gene has CDR1 SGHRS and CDR2 YFSETQ. V gave up 1 base and J gave up 4 bases, with 10 bases separating them. CDR3: CASSLPWGPDTQYF. DNA of the CDR3: TGCGCCAGCAGCTTGCCCTGGGGTCCAGATACGCAGTATTTT.

The V and J genes are TRBV29-1 and TRBJ1-4; 11 bases fit TRBD1. Germline V gene sequence: CDR1 SQVTM, CDR2 ANQGSEA. With V trimmed by 7 bases and J by 8 bases, 6 bases remained unmatched. CDR3 size: 13 residues. CDR3: CSAGTGGGEKLFF. CDR3 DNA sequence: TGCAGCGCCGGGACAGGGGGAGGCGAAAAACTGTTTTTT.